The entry below gives a single T cell receptor beta chain sequence along with its context. V shed 7 bases and J 7 bases; nucleotides not matched to a gene: 11. Germline V gene lookup returns CDR1 MDHEN and CDR2 SYDVKM. The CDR3 loop spans 15 amino acids. A multiplex PCR was run with 60 Vbeta primers and 13 Jbeta primers. Here immunoSEQ multiplex PCR was the method, and the copy in TCRdb shows in-frame clones only, minus some. The repertoire includes 100,000 or so clones, 60% to 80% of them detected once, and about 3.5% sits in the top ten. The data belong to a study of cytomegalovirus exposure and HLA in healthy donors.

Sequencing used PBMCs. This rearrangement joins TRBV28 to TRBJ2-1, with 9 bases fitting TRBD2. The receptor comes from a man aged 25-45 years in good health and CMV-seronegative. The CDR3 region is CASKEGGRAGNEQFF. CDR3 DNA: TGTGCCAGCAAAGAAGGCGGGAGGGCTGGAAATGAGCAGTTCTTC. The full variable domain, its missing parts supplied by reference TRBV28 and TRBJ2-1, is DVKVTQSSRYLVKRTGEKVFLECVQDMDHENMFWYRQDPGLGLRLIYFSYDVKMKEKGDIPEGYSVSREKKERFSLILESASTNQTSMYLCASKEGGRAGNEQFFGPGTRLTVL.